The rows below give T cell receptor beta chains drawn from one sample of a study of T cell responses to AZD1222 COVID-19 vaccine. The assay was immunoSEQ multiplex PCR, and TCRdb's table has in-frame clones only and misses some. The sample has approximately 130,000 clones; 88% are singletons. The material was peripheral blood, obtained 28 days after the second AZD1222 dose. These receptors were obtained from an adult who received the AZD1222 COVID-19 vaccine. The CDR3 runs from the conserved cysteine through the conserved F or W. D genes are given only for firm matches. Size is stated for part of the rows, as once, few or many counts, or as a class when the clone is expanded.

TRBV7-2,14,.,TRBJ1-1,.,TGTGCCAGCAGCTATATAACAGGTGACACTGAAGCTTTCTTT,CASSYITGDTEAFF
TRBV2,14,.,TRBJ1-5,.,TGTGCCAGCAGCCCCTCGGCCCCAGATCAGCCCCAGCATTTT,CASSPSAPDQPQHF
TRBV6-5,16,.,TRBJ1-2,.,TGTGCCAGCAGTTACTCGGGCCCGGGAAGTTATTATGGCTACACCTTC,CASSYSGPGSYYGYTF
TRBV6-4,18,.,TRBJ1-3,.,TGTGCCAGCAGTGAGTTGCAGGGAATTAAAAGCTCTGGAAACACCATATATTTT,CASSELQGIKSSGNTIYF
TRBV11-1,16,.,TRBJ2-5,.,TGTGCCAGCAGTCATAGCGGCGAGGGGAGAGAAGAGACCCAGTACTTC,CASSHSGEGREETQYF
TRBV13,19,.,TRBJ1-3,.,TGTGCCAGCAGCTTACGCCCAGCGCAGGGATTATCGAGAGGAAACACCATATATTTT,CASSLRPAQGLSRGNTIYF
TRBV2,13,.,TRBJ1-1,few,TGTGCCGGCCAGTCGGAGAAGCACACTGAAGCTTTCTTT,CAGQSEKHTEAFF
TRBV7-6,16,.,TRBJ2-2,.,TGTGCCAGCAGCATCAGACGACAGGCGAACACCGGGGAGCTGTTTTTT,CASSIRRQANTGELFF
TRBV29-1,13,TRBD1,TRBJ1-4,once,TGCAGCGTCCGGACAGGGGTTAATGAAAAACTGTTTTTT,CSVRTGVNEKLFF
TRBV5-1,15,.,TRBJ2-1,.,TGCGCCAGCAGCGACGTCTGGGCCAACGCGAATGAGCAGTTCTTC,CASSDVWANANEQFF
TRBV4-1,16,TRBD1,TRBJ1-2,.,TGCGCCAGCAGCCAAGATGTACAGGGGGCGGGTTTCGGCTACACCTTC,CASSQDVQGAGFGYTF
TRBV6-5,16,.,TRBJ1-4,.,TGTGCCAGCAGTTACTCCCCAAGACGGGCTAATGAAAAACTGTTTTTT,CASSYSPRRANEKLFF
TRBV6-5,13,.,TRBJ1-2,.,TGTGCCAGCAGTTACCTATCTAACTATGGCTACACCTTC,CASSYLSNYGYTF
TRBV10-3,13,TRBD1,TRBJ1-2,.,TGTGCCAACTCCAACAGGGGTACCTATGGCTACACCTTC,CANSNRGTYGYTF
TRBV4-3,13,.,TRBJ1-1,.,TGCGCCAGCAGCTACCTTCAGGACTTTGAAGCTTTCTTT,CASSYLQDFEAFF
TRBV25-1,12,.,TRBJ2-3,.,TGTGCCAGCACCCGGGGGATAGATACGCAGTATTTT,CASTRGIDTQYF
TRBV11-1,15,TRBD2,TRBJ2-7,.,TGTGCCAGCAGCAAAGGACTAGCGGGAGTTTACGAGCAGTACTTC,CASSKGLAGVYEQYF
TRBV5-1,15,.,TRBJ1-2,.,TGCGCCAGCAGTCGAGACAGGCAAAGGAGGTATGGCTACACCTTC,CASSRDRQRRYGYTF